This T cell receptor (beta chain) comes out of a study of cytomegalovirus exposure and HLA in healthy donors. TCRdb's table, derived via immunoSEQ multiplex PCR, lists solely in-frame clones and lacks some. In the table there are under 60,000 clones, just over 85% of which are singletons. Germline values: CDR1 LNHDA, CDR2 SQIVND (reference sequence). The junction had 8 bases not matched to a gene; V was cut back by 6 bases and J by 9 bases. The CDR3 has 15 amino acids. The validation cohort, a group of around 120 subjects, included the donors and was separate from the approximately 680-subject first cohort.

The chain is built from TRBV19 and TRBJ2-1; 13 bases line up with TRBD2. The specimen was PBMCs. The TCR was taken from a woman between 25 and 40 years old in good health and CMV-seronegative. The CDR3 here is CASSSGLAGVAEQFF. The DNA of the CDR3 is TGTGCCAGTAGCAGCGGACTAGCGGGAGTCGCTGAGCAGTTCTTC.